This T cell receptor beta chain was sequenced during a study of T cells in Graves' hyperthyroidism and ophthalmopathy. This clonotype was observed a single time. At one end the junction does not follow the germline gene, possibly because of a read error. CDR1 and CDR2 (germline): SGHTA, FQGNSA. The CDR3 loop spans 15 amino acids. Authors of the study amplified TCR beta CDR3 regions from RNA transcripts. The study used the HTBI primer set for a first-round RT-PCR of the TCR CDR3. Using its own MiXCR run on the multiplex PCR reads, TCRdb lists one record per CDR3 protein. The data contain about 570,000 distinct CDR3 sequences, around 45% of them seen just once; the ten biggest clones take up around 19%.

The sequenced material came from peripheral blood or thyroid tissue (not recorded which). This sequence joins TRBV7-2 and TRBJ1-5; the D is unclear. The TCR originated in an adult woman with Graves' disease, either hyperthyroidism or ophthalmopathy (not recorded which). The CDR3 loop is CASSLGVANVQPQHF. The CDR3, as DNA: TGCGCCAGCAGCCTCGGTGTGGCTAACGTTCAGCCCCAGCATTTT.